This T cell receptor (beta chain) came from a study of OX40 agonist ivuxolimab in advanced cancers. Study background: Those enrolled were 80% to 85% male, with a mean age of about 66 years and ages from roughly 20 to 85. Overall study results and limits: Low normalized T-cell clonal expansion was also seen in some nonresponders. The mean number of expanded clones was higher in CD8+ T cells than in CD4+.

Note on this clone: Its antigen is unknown.

Germline V CDR1 and CDR2: SGHAT, FQNNGV. The length of the CDR3 is 18 residues. Trimming removed 4 bases at V and 0 bases at J, with 19 bases between. Measured with immunoSEQ multiplex PCR; TCRdb has only the in-frame clones, and not every one. Of nearly 25,000 clones listed, approximately 90% are singletons. The source was CD4+ or CD8+ T cells sorted from blood, collected in a trial of the OX40 agonist ivuxolimab. The sequence was obtained from an adult with an advanced solid tumor such as melanoma, head and neck, liver or kidney cancer. The genes are TRBV11-2 and TRBJ2-1, with D possibly matching TRBD1 (6 bases). CDR3 protein: CASSSAMGAAYSYNEQFF. The CDR3 bases are TGTGCCAGCAGCTCGGCGATGGGGGCGGCCTACTCCTACAATGAGCAGTTCTTC.